One and the same sample provided the 2 T cell receptor beta chains below, sequenced in a study of blood T cell repertoires in COVID-19. Measured with immunoSEQ multiplex PCR; TCRdb has only the in-frame clones, and not every one. In the table there are 250,000 or so clones, over 80% of which are singletons. Sequencing was carried out using peripheral blood. Source of these receptors: a woman in her thirties or forties who had recovered from COVID-19.

The CDR3 DNA is TGTGCCAGCAGTTCCTCGCGGGGGACTTCCAATGAGCAGTTCTTC. It codes for CASSSSRGTSNEQFF. The rearrangement links TRBV28 to TRBJ2-1; TRBD2 matches 7 bases. Germline V gene data show CDR1 as MDHEN and CDR2 as SYDVKM. This CDR3 is 15 amino acids long. With V trimmed by 4 bases and J by 6 bases, 9 bases remained unmatched.

The chain uses TRBV9 and TRBJ2-4; 11 bases align to TRBD2. CDR3 length equals 17 residues. After removal of 4 bases from V and 2 bases from J, the junction contained 8 bases not matched to a gene. Germline V lookup: CDR1 SGDLS, CDR2 YYNGEE. The CDR3 region is CASSSHGTSGSKNIQYF. DNA for the CDR3: TGTGCCAGCAGCTCCCACGGGACTAGCGGATCCAAAAACATTCAGTACTTC.